Listed below are T cell receptor beta chains from one sample, sequenced in a study of T cell responses to AZD1222 COVID-19 vaccine. Produced via immunoSEQ multiplex PCR; TCRdb's table is partial and in-frame only. This sample has 95,000 to 100,000 clones, with roughly 86% found just once. The sample consisted of peripheral blood, taken on day 0 of AZD1222 vaccination. These receptors originate from an adult in good health. Both conserved end residues are trimmed from each CDR3. Each record gives: CDR3 protein, J gene, V gene.

cdr3_aa: AWSTGGAGNTIY
j_call: TRBJ1-3
v_call: TRBV30

cdr3_aa: AWNSGVTYEQY
j_call: TRBJ2-7
v_call: TRBV30

cdr3_aa: ASRGTGGVDEKLF
j_call: TRBJ1-4
v_call: TRBV27

cdr3_aa: ASSQNRVSYEQY
j_call: TRBJ2-7
v_call: TRBV7-6

cdr3_aa: ASSIRQGVNQPQH
j_call: TRBJ1-5
v_call: TRBV19

cdr3_aa: ASRRGEPQH
j_call: TRBJ1-5
v_call: TRBV28

cdr3_aa: ASSPQGRTGELF
j_call: TRBJ2-2
v_call: TRBV18

cdr3_aa: ASSLGVGRRRGTGELF
j_call: TRBJ2-2
v_call: TRBV5-4

cdr3_aa: ASNRGFEKLF
j_call: TRBJ1-4
v_call: TRBV25-1

cdr3_aa: AWSKTVSNQPQH
j_call: TRBJ1-5
v_call: TRBV30

cdr3_aa: ASSAGQISGNTIY
j_call: TRBJ1-3
v_call: TRBV2

cdr3_aa: ASSQEGVGTSYEQY
j_call: TRBJ2-7
v_call: TRBV4-3

cdr3_aa: ASSGDRREETQY
j_call: TRBJ2-5
v_call: TRBV2

cdr3_aa: ASSLTGSLESEQY
j_call: TRBJ2-7
v_call: TRBV5-1

cdr3_aa: ASSVGLAGGPGTGELF
j_call: TRBJ2-2
v_call: TRBV9

cdr3_aa: ASSQGLQGAIPNEQF
j_call: TRBJ2-1
v_call: TRBV4-3

cdr3_aa: ASSQWGLSTGELF
j_call: TRBJ2-2
v_call: TRBV28

cdr3_aa: AWSPGSPPNTIY
j_call: TRBJ1-3
v_call: TRBV30

cdr3_aa: ASSGTGVTEQY
j_call: TRBJ2-7
v_call: TRBV5-1

cdr3_aa: SVEWAANTEAF
j_call: TRBJ1-1
v_call: TRBV29-1

cdr3_aa: ASSIRGQGMGRDEQY
j_call: TRBJ2-7
v_call: TRBV28

cdr3_aa: ASSSEGGETQY
j_call: TRBJ2-5
v_call: TRBV5-4

cdr3_aa: ASRGEWRTEAF
j_call: TRBJ1-1
v_call: TRBV7-8

cdr3_aa: ASSVSRLENEQF
j_call: TRBJ2-1
v_call: TRBV7-8

cdr3_aa: ASTGQEYTDTQY
j_call: TRBJ2-3
v_call: TRBV19

cdr3_aa: ASSLGTGGSTEAF
j_call: TRBJ1-1
v_call: TRBV28

cdr3_aa: ASSLAGQSGYEQY
j_call: TRBJ2-7
v_call: TRBV7-2

cdr3_aa: ASSVGGPGQPQH
j_call: TRBJ1-5
v_call: TRBV27

cdr3_aa: AISAGTSANTGELF
j_call: TRBJ2-2
v_call: TRBV10-3

cdr3_aa: ASSLTQGSNQPQH
j_call: TRBJ1-5
v_call: TRBV7-8

cdr3_aa: ASSEIRGSNYGYT
j_call: TRBJ1-2
v_call: TRBV2

cdr3_aa: ASSQFPNSPLH
j_call: TRBJ1-6
v_call: TRBV11-3

cdr3_aa: ASSQVTGYTEAF
j_call: TRBJ1-1
v_call: TRBV4-1

cdr3_aa: ASSYTGYEQY
j_call: TRBJ2-7
v_call: TRBV12-3/TRBV12-4

cdr3_aa: ASSPLDGNEKLF
j_call: TRBJ1-4
v_call: TRBV7-2

cdr3_aa: ATSDLQVGKETQY
j_call: TRBJ2-5
v_call: TRBV24-1

cdr3_aa: ASSLDGATSLGNSPLH
j_call: TRBJ1-6
v_call: TRBV7-9

cdr3_aa: ASSHAAGSNYGYT
j_call: TRBJ1-2
v_call: TRBV27

cdr3_aa: ASSPRTTREGEQY
j_call: TRBJ2-7
v_call: TRBV5-4

cdr3_aa: ASSLAFSDTQY
j_call: TRBJ2-3
v_call: TRBV11-2

cdr3_aa: ASSLGASAYEQY
j_call: TRBJ2-7
v_call: TRBV7-9

cdr3_aa: ASTKPGQGRRNTEAF
j_call: TRBJ1-1
v_call: TRBV11-2

cdr3_aa: ASSQGDTIYT
j_call: TRBJ1-2
v_call: TRBV14

cdr3_aa: AWSRDRGEKLF
j_call: TRBJ1-4
v_call: TRBV30

cdr3_aa: ASSEGGTYGYT
j_call: TRBJ1-2
v_call: TRBV6-1

cdr3_aa: AWGQFRTGPNSPLH
j_call: TRBJ1-6
v_call: TRBV30

cdr3_aa: ASSQDSGAQTEAF
j_call: TRBJ1-1
v_call: TRBV4-3

cdr3_aa: ASSPRGRGYT
j_call: TRBJ1-2
v_call: TRBV6-2/TRBV6-3

cdr3_aa: ASRVRRDGYT
j_call: TRBJ1-2
v_call: TRBV6-5

cdr3_aa: ASGQRQGGNNEQF
j_call: TRBJ2-1
v_call: TRBV12-5

cdr3_aa: ASSQGSGVREHQPQH
j_call: TRBJ1-5
v_call: TRBV3-1/TRBV3-2

cdr3_aa: ASSNQRGLAFHEQY
j_call: TRBJ2-7
v_call: TRBV5-6

cdr3_aa: ASKTDLGANYEQY
j_call: TRBJ2-7
v_call: TRBV27